The 21 T cell receptor beta chains presented below share a single source sample, sequenced in a study of T cells after yellow fever vaccination. TCRdb re-analysed the 5' RACE reads in MiXCR, keeping a single row per CDR3 protein. In the table there are approximately 510,000 distinct CDR3 sequences, around a fifth of which are singletons. This specimen was PBMCs, taken more than 20 days after the first yellow fever vaccination. These TCRs come from a man in his late teens or twenties who received the YFV17D yellow fever vaccine.

This clonotype was seen a few times. The chain is built from TRBV20-1 and TRBJ2-3, with D perhaps matching TRBD1 (6 bases). The germline V gene has CDR1 DFQATT and CDR2 SNEGSKA (reference sequence). The ends were cut back, 3 bases at V and 0 bases at J, with 22 bases in the middle. The CDR3 sequence is 18 residues long. The CDR3 here is CSASEGDARGTSTDTQYF. DNA for the CDR3: TGCAGTGCTAGCGAGGGTGACGCCAGGGGAACTAGCACAGATACGCAGTATTTT.

This clonotype was counted only a few times. The chain links TRBV2 to TRBJ2-2; 8 bases are shared with TRBD2. The CDR3 is made up of 17 amino acids. Germline assignment: CDR1 SNHLY and CDR2 FYNNEI. With 4 bases clipped from V and 6 bases from J, the junction kept 13 bases outside the gene matches. The CDR3 DNA is TGTGCCAGCAGTGGCCCCTTAGCGGGGACCCAAGCCGGGGAGCTGTTTTTT. Residues: CASSGPLAGTQAGELFF.

The chain joins TRBV20-1 to TRBJ2-3; the match to TRBD1 covers 7 bases. Germline trimming cut 5 bases from V and 2 bases from J; bases unmatched to any gene: 7. Germline V gene sequence: CDR1 DFQATT, CDR2 SNEGSKA (reference sequence). The CDR3 totals 14 residues. The CDR3: CSALDRSHTDTQYF. CDR3 nucleotide sequence: TGCAGTGCTCTGGACAGGAGCCACACAGATACGCAGTATTTT.

This clonotype was counted a few times. This chain connects TRBV9 to TRBJ2-1; possibly TRBD1 for D (6 bases). The length of the CDR3 is 13 residues. Deletions cut 4 bases from V and 8 bases from J, with 13 bases between. Germline V CDR1 and CDR2: SGDLS, YYNGEE. This CDR3 reads CASSTYRDDEQFF. In DNA, the CDR3 is TGTGCCAGCAGCACCTACAGGGATGATGAGCAGTTCTTC.

This chain connects TRBV19 to TRBJ2-7, with 8 bases lining up with TRBD1. The V segment lost 5 bases and the J segment 6 bases; nucleotides outside the gene matches: 6. Germline V gene sequence: CDR1 LNHDA, CDR2 SQIVND (reference sequence). The CDR3 runs to 13 residues. This chain's CDR3 is CASSPRTGSEQYF. The CDR3 bases are TGTGCCAGTAGTCCCCGGACAGGGTCCGAGCAGTACTTC.

The genes are TRBV6-5 and TRBJ2-7, with 8 bases identical to TRBD2. This CDR3 has 13 residues. Germline V lookup: CDR1 MNHEY, CDR2 SVGAGI. The V gene end was trimmed by 4 bases and the J gene end by 7 bases; junction bases not matched to a gene: 6. CDR3 in DNA: TGTGCCAGCAGTTCGGGGGGGGCGGGGGAGCAGTACGTC. Translated, it gives CASSSGGAGEQYV.

This chain uses TRBV11-1 with TRBJ2-7; tentative D call: TRBD1 (6 bases). The CDR3 covers 13 residues. Germline V gives CDR1 SGHAT, CDR2 FQDESV (reference sequence). The ends were cut back, 4 bases at V and 3 bases at J, with 10 bases in the middle. The CDR3, as DNA: TGTGCCAGCAGCTCTACAGGGTACTACGAGCAGTACGTC. It encodes CASSSTGYYEQYV.

The V gene is TRBV18, the J gene TRBJ2-2; D is undetermined. V dropped 1 base and J dropped 2 bases, with 5 bases sitting between them. CDR1 is KGHSH and CDR2 is LQKENI in the germline V gene. The CDR3 runs 14 residues. The CDR3: CASSPQLNTGELFF. CDR3 nucleotide sequence: TGTGCCAGCTCACCACAGCTAAACACCGGGGAGCTGTTTTTT.

The V call is TRBV9, the J call TRBJ2-2, with unresolved D. The length of the CDR3 is 13 residues. Germline-derived CDR1 and CDR2 are SGDLS and YYNGEE. V shed 4 bases and J shed 4 bases, with 8 bases lying between them. The CDR3 DNA is TGTGCCAGCAGCCCCATCGGCACCGGGGAGCTGTTTTTT. It yields the protein CASSPIGTGELFF.

This clonotype was recorded a few times. The V call is TRBV5-1, the J call TRBJ1-1, with TRBD1 identical over 11 bases. Germline V gene lookup returns CDR1 SGHRS and CDR2 YFSETQ. The CDR3 sequence is 17 residues long. V lost 4 bases and J lost 0; bases outside the gene matches: 8. This chain's CDR3 is CASSPGQGASVNTEAFF. For the CDR3, the DNA is TGCGCCAGCAGCCCCGGACAGGGGGCTTCGGTGAACACTGAAGCTTTCTTT.

This clonotype came up a few times. The CDR3 DNA follows: TGCGCCAGCAGCGGAGGCGCTCCGACAGATACGCAGTATTTT. Translating it yields CASSGGAPTDTQYF. The chain is built from TRBV5-1 and TRBJ2-3; a weak D match, TRBD2 (5 bases). Trimming left V 4 bases short and J 3 bases short, with 12 bases between. Germline V gene data show CDR1 as SGHRS and CDR2 as YFSETQ. CDR3 length equals 14 residues.

The V and J genes are TRBV12-3 or TRBV12-4 and TRBJ1-3; 9 positions match TRBD1. This CDR3 spans 16 amino acids. V was pared by 10 bases and J by 4 bases, with 14 bases of the junction left unmatched. The CDR3 loop is CATHPGQGYAGNTIYF. The CDR3 DNA reads as TGTGCCACCCACCCGGGACAGGGTTATGCAGGAAACACCATATATTTT.

The chain links TRBV5-1 to TRBJ2-1, with 8 nucleotides matching TRBD1. The junction had 15 bases not matched to a gene; V was cut back by 4 bases and J by 3 bases. This CDR3 contains 18 residues. CDR1 and CDR2 (germline): SGHRS, YFSETQ. The CDR3 bases are TGCGCCAGCAGCGGACCGCCTACACAGGGGGACCGCTACAATGAGCAGTTCTTC. Translating it yields CASSGPPTQGDRYNEQFF.

This clonotype occurred many times. This rearrangement joins TRBV4-3 to TRBJ2-7, with D unclear. V dropped 0 bases and J dropped 3 bases, with 15 bases sitting between them. The CDR3 contains 16 residues. From germline, CDR1 is LGHNA and CDR2 YSLEER. In nucleotides, the CDR3 is TGCGCCAGCAGCCAAGATATAGGGAAGAGCAGCTACGAGCAGTACTTC. Translation: CASSQDIGKSSYEQYF.

The chain carries TRBV21-1 and TRBJ2-6; the table names TRBD1, a call not compared with the DNA. TRBV21-1 is a recognized pseudogene. The CDR3 is 21 residues long. The CDR3 sequence is CASSKVPGQGLGHSGANVLTF. Here the CDR3 DNA reads TGTGCCAGCAGCAAAGTTCCGGGACAGGGTTTAGGGCACTCTGGGGCCAACGTCCTGACTTTC.

This clonotype has more than one count but fewer than ten. The V and J genes are TRBV20-1 and TRBJ2-1, with no clear D. V dropped 5 bases and J dropped 4 bases, with 12 bases sitting between them. The CDR3 has 13 amino acids. The germline V gene encodes CDR1 DFQATT and CDR2 SNEGSKA (reference sequence). The CDR3 here is CSASSVMYNEQFF. The DNA for the CDR3 is TGCAGTGCTTCAAGCGTCATGTACAATGAGCAGTTCTTC.

This clonotype was picked up a small number of times. The rearrangement joins TRBV4-1 to TRBJ1-6; a weak D match, TRBD1 (5 bases). The CDR3 length is 13 residues. Germline V lookup: CDR1 MGHRA, CDR2 YSYEKL. The ends were cut back, 0 bases at V and 13 bases at J, with 10 bases in the middle. The CDR3 coding sequence is TGCGCCAGCAGCCAAGATCCAGGGCACCCCCTCCACTTT. Translating it yields CASSQDPGHPLHF.

The chain couples TRBV12-3 or TRBV12-4 to TRBJ1-3, with 10 bases fitting TRBD1. The ends lost 6 bases at V and 2 bases at J; junction bases unmatched: 4. This CDR3 contains 15 residues. The CDR3 DNA sequence: TGTGCCAGCAGGGAAGGGACAGGGGCTGGAAACACCATATATTTT. Its protein product is CASREGTGAGNTIYF.

The chain uses TRBV5-1 and TRBJ2-5; 7 nucleotides agree with TRBD1. Looked up from germline, CDR1 is SGHRS and CDR2 is YFSETQ. The CDR3 spans 14 residues. J gave up 2 bases and V 3 bases, and 4 bases lay outside the gene matches. The DNA of the CDR3 is TGCGCCAGCAGCTGGGTCAGGGGGCAAGAGACCCAGTACTTC. Encoded protein: CASSWVRGQETQYF.

J is TRBJ1-2 and V is TRBV7-2; D remains ambiguous. Between the trimmed V and J ends, which lost 1 base and 6 bases, there was a span of 15 bases. This CDR3 comprises 15 residues. From germline, CDR1 is SGHTA and CDR2 FQGNSA. As DNA, the CDR3 is TGTGCCAGCAGCTTAGACCTAAGGGTCCGTGATGGCTACACCTTC. It encodes CASSLDLRVRDGYTF. Full variable domain (remainder filled in from reference TRBV7-2 and TRBJ1-2): GAGVSQSPSNKVTEKGKDVELRCDPISGHTALYWYRQSLGQGLEFLIYFQGNSAPDKSGLPSDRFSAERTGGSVSTLTIQRTQQEDSAVYLCASSLDLRVRDGYTFGSGTRLTVV.

This clonotype was counted between two and nine times. The chain has TRBV7-2 and TRBJ1-6; 9 bases fit TRBD1. The V segment lost 4 bases and the J segment 10 bases; nucleotides outside the gene matches: 5. Germline V lookup: CDR1 SGHTA, CDR2 FQGNSA. This CDR3 is 14 amino acids long. CDR3 bases: TGTGCCAGCAGCTCTTTACAGGGGGCCTCACCCCTCCACTTT. This translates into CASSSLQGASPLHF.